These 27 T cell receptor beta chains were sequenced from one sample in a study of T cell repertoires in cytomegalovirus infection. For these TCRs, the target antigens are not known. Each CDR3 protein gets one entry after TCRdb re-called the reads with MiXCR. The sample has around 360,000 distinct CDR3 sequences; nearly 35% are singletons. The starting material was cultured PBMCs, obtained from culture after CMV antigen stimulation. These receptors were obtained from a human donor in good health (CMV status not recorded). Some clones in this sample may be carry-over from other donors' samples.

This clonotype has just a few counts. The CDR3 here is CASSLGPSNQPQHF. The DNA of the CDR3 is TGTGCCAGCAGCTTAGGACCCAGCAATCAGCCCCAGCATTTT. J is TRBJ1-5 and V is TRBV7-9; no clear D. V was shortened by 1 base and J by 1 base, with 5 bases between the two germline ends. CDR1 is SEHNR and CDR2 is FQNEAQ in the germline V gene (reference sequence). The CDR3 has 14 residues.

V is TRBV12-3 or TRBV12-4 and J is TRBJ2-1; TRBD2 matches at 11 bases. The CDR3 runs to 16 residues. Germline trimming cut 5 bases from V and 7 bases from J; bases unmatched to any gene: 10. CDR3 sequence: CASSPPSLAGGNEQFF. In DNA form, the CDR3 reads TGTGCCAGCAGTCCACCCAGTCTAGCGGGAGGTAATGAGCAGTTCTTC.

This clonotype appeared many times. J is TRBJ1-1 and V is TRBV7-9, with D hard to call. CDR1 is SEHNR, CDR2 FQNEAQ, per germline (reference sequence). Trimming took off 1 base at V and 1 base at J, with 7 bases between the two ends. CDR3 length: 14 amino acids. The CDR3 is CASSLEVPNTEAFF. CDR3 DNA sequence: TGTGCCAGCAGCTTAGAAGTTCCGAACACTGAAGCTTTCTTT.

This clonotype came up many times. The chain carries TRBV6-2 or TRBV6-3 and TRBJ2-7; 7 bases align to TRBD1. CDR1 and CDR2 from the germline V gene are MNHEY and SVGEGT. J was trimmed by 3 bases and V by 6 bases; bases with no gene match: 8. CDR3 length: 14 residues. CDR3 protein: CASRTPGQIYEQYV. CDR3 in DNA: TGTGCCAGCAGAACACCGGGACAGATCTACGAGCAGTACGTC.

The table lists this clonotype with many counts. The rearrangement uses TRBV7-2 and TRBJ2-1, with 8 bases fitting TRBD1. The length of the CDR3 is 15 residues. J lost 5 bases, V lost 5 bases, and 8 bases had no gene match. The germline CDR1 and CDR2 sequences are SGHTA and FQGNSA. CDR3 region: CASSERQGSHNEQFF. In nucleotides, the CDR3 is TGTGCCAGCAGCGAGAGACAGGGGTCCCACAATGAGCAGTTCTTC.

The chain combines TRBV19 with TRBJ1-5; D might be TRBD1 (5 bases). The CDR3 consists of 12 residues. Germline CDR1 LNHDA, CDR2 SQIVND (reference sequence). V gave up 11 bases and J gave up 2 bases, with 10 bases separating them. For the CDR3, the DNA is TGTGCCGTTCGAGGGGGCAATCAGCCCCAGCATTTT. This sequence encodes CAVRGGNQPQHF. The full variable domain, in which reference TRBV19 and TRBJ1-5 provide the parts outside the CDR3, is DGGITQSPKYLFRKEGQNVTLSCEQNLNHDAMYWYRQDPGQGLRLIYYSQIVNDFQKGDIAEGYSVSREKKESFPLTVTSAQKNPTAFYLCAVRGGNQPQHFGDGTRLSIL.

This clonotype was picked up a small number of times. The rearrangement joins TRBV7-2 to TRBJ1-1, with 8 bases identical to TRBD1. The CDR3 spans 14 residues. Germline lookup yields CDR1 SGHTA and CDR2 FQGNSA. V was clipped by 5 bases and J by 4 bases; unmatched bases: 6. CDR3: CASSLPTGATEAFF. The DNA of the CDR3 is TGTGCCAGCAGCCTCCCGACAGGGGCCACTGAAGCTTTCTTT.

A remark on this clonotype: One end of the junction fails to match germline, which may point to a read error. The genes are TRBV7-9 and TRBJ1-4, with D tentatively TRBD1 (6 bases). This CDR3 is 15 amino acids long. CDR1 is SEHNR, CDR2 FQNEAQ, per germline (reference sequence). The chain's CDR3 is CASSFFGGQGEKLLF. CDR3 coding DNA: TGTGCCAGCAGCTTCTTCGGGGGCCAGGGTGAAAAACTGCTTTTT.

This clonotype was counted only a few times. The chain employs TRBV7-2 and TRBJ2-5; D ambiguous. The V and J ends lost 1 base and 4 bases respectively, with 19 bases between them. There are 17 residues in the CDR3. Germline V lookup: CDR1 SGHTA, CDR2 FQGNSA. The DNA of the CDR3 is TGTGCCAGCAGCTTAGTTGGGTCGCAGGTTCATGGAGAGACCCAGTACTTC. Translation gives CASSLVGSQVHGETQYF.

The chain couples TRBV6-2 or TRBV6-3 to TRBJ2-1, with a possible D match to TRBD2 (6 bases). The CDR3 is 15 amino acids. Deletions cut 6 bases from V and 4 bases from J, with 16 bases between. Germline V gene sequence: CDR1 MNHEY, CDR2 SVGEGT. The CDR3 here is CASRRKGGKYNEQFF. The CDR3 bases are TGTGCCAGCAGACGTAAGGGCGGGAAGTACAATGAGCAGTTCTTC.

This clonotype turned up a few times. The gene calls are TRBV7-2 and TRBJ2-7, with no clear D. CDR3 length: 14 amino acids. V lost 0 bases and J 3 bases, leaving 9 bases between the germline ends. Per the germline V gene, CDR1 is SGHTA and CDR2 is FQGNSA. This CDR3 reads CASSLAWKGYEQYF. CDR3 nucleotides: TGTGCCAGCAGCTTAGCGTGGAAAGGCTACGAGCAGTACTTC.

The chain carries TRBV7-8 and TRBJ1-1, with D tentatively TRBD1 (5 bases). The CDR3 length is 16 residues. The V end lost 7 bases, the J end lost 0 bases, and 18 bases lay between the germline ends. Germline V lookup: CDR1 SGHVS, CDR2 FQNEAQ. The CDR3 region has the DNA TGTGCCAGCACCGCTCCCAGGGTGAGCATGAACACTGAAGCTTTCTTT. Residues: CASTAPRVSMNTEAFF.

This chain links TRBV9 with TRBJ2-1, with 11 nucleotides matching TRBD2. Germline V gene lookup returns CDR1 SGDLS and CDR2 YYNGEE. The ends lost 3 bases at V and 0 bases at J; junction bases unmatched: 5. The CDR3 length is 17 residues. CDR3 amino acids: CASSGLAGPSSYNEQFF. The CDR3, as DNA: TGTGCCAGCAGCGGACTAGCGGGACCAAGCTCCTACAATGAGCAGTTCTTC.

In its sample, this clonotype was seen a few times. In nucleotides, the CDR3 is TGTGCCAGCAGGGGGAGCGGCACCCACAATGAGCAGTTCTTC. Protein: CASRGSGTHNEQFF. The chain employs TRBV7-2 and TRBJ2-1; D may be TRBD2 (5 bases). This CDR3 spans 14 amino acids. The germline V gene encodes CDR1 SGHTA and CDR2 FQGNSA. V shed 6 bases and J shed 5 bases, with 14 bases lying between them.

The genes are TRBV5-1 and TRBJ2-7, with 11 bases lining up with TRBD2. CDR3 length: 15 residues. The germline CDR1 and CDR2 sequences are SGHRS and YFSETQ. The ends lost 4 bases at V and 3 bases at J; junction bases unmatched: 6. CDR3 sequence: CASSELAGEIYEQYF. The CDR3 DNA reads TGCGCCAGCAGCGAACTAGCGGGAGAGATCTACGAGCAGTACTTC. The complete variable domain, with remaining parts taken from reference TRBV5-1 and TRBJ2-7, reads KAGVTQTPRYLIKTRGQQVTLSCSPISGHRSVSWYQQTPGQGLQFLFEYFSETQRNKGNFPGRFSGRQFSNSRSEMNVSTLELGDSALYLCASSELAGEIYEQYFGPGTRLTVT.

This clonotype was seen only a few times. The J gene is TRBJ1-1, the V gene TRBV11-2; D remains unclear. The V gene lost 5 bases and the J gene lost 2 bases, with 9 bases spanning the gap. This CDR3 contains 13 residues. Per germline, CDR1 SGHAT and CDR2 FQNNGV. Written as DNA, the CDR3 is TGTGCCAGCAGCCGCTCGCATAACACTGAAGCTTTCTTT. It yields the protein CASSRSHNTEAFF. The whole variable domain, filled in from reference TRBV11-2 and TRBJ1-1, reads EAGVAQSPRYKIIEKRQSVAFWCNPISGHATLYWYQQILGQGPKLLIQFQNNGVVDDSQLPKDRFSAERLKGVDSTLKIQPAKLEDSAVYLCASSRSHNTEAFFGQGTRLTVV.

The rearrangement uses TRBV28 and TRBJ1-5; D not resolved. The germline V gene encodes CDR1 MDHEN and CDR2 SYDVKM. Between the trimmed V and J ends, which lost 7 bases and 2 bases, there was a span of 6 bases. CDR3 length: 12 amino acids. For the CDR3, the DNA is TGTGCCAGCAAGAGTGGCAATCAGCCCCAGCATTTT. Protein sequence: CASKSGNQPQHF.

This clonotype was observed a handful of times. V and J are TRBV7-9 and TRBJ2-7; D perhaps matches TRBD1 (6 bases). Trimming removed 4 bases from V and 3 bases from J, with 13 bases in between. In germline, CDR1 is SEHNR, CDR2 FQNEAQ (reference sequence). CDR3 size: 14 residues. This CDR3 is CASSSSRDNYEQYV. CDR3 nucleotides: TGTGCCAGCAGCTCTAGTCGGGACAACTACGAGCAGTACGTC.

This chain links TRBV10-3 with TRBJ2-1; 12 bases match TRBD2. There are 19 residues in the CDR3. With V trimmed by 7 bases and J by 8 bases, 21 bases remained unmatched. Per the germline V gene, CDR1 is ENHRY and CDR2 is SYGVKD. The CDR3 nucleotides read TGTGCCATCAAGCCGTCTAGCGGGAGGGCCGGGGGTAGGTTCGATGAGCAGTTCTTC. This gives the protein CAIKPSSGRAGGRFDEQFF.

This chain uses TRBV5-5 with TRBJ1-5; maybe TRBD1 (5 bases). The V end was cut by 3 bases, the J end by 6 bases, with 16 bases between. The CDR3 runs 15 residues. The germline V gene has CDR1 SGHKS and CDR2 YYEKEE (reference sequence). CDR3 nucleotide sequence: TGTGCCAGCAGCTATACCCCAGGGACGGCTCAGCCCCAGCATTTT. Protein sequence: CASSYTPGTAQPQHF.

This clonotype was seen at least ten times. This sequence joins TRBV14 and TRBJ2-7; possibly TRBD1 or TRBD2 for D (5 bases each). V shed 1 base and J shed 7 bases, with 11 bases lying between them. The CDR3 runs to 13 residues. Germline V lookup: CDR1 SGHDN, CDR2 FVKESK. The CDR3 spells CASSQAQGGEQYF. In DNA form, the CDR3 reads TGTGCCAGCAGCCAAGCTCAGGGCGGGGAGCAGTACTTC. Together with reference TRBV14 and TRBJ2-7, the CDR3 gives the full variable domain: EAGVTQFPSHSVIEKGQTVTLRCDPISGHDNLYWYRRVMGKEIKFLLHFVKESKQDESGMPNNRFLAERTGGTYSTLKVQPAELEDSGVYFCASSQAQGGEQYFGPGTRLTVT.

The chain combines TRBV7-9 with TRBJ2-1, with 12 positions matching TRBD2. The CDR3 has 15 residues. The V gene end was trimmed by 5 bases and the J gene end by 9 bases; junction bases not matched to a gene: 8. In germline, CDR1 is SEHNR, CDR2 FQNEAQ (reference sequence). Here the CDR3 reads CASSAPGLAGIEQFF. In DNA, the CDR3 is TGTGCCAGCAGCGCGCCGGGACTAGCGGGTATTGAGCAGTTCTTC.

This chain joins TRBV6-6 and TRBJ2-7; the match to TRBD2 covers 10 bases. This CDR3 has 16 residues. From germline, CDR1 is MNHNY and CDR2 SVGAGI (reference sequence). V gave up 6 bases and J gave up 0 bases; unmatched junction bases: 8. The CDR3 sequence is CASRADGLAASYEQYV. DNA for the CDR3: TGTGCCAGCAGGGCCGACGGACTAGCGGCCTCCTACGAGCAGTACGTC.

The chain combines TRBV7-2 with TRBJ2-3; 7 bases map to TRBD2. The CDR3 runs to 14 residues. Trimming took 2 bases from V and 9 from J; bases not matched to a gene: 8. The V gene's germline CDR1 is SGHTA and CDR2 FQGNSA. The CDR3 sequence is CASSLLADQNTQYF. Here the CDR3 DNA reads TGTGCCAGCAGCTTACTAGCGGACCAGAACACGCAGTATTTT.

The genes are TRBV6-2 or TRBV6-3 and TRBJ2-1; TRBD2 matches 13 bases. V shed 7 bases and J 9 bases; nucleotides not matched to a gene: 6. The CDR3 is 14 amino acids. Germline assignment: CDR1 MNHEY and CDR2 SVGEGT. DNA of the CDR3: TGTGCCAGCAAGTGGACTAGCGGGAGTGGTGAGCAGTTCTTC. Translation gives CASKWTSGSGEQFF.

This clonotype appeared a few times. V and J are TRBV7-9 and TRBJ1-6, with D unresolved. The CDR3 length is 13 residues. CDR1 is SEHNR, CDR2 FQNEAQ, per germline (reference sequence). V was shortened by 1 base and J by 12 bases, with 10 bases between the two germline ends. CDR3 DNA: TGTGCCAGCAGCTTAGACGGCGGTCTACCCCTCCACTTT. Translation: CASSLDGGLPLHF.

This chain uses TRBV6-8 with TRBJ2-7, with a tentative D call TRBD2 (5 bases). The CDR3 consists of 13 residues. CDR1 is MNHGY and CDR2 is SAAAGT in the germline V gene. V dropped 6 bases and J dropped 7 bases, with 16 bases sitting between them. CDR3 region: CASSPAGVIEQYV. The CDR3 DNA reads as TGTGCCAGCAGCCCGGCCGGGGTTATAGAGCAGTACGTC.